This T cell receptor (beta chain) was identified in a study of metastatic and nonmetastatic thyroid tumors. Deletions cut 3 bases from V and 0 bases from J, with 9 bases between. Germline V CDR1 and CDR2: DFQATT, SNEGSKA (reference sequence). This CDR3 is built from 14 residues. TCRdb ran MiXCR on the PCR reads. Among thousands of clones, 25% to 30% were seen once, and the ten largest hold about 21%. Thyroid surgery was preceded by no treatment in any patient. This TCR was sampled from a female donor with papillary thyroid cancer or a benign thyroid nodule (not recorded which). Some clones in this sample may be carry-over from other donors' samples. V is TRBV20-1 and J is TRBJ2-1; no firm D call. The sequenced sample was tumor tissue. In DNA, the CDR3 is TGCAGTGCTAGGAAGGATCGCTCCTACAATGAGCAGTTCTTC. This codes for CSARKDRSYNEQFF.